This is a list of T cell receptor beta chains from one sample in a study of blood T cell repertoires in COVID-19. Libraries were prepared by immunoSEQ multiplex PCR; TCRdb keeps only in-frame clonotypes and omits some of them. The sample lists over 100,000 clones, over 75% occurring once. Specimen: peripheral blood. Every receptor here comes from an older man with acute or convalescent COVID-19. The conserved cysteine and the conserved F or W are not part of the CDR3 here. Each record gives: J gene, V gene, CDR3 protein.

j_gene: TRBJ2-1; v_gene: TRBV3-1/TRBV3-2; CDR3aa: ASSLNPHRDREYNEQF
j_gene: TRBJ1-5; v_gene: TRBV6-5; CDR3aa: ASRTGGNQPQH
j_gene: TRBJ1-2; v_gene: TRBV18; CDR3aa: ASSSQGKGYT
j_gene: TRBJ2-7; v_gene: TRBV5-5; CDR3aa: ASSARTGSYEQY
j_gene: TRBJ1-1; v_gene: TRBV7-3; CDR3aa: ASSPKGRENTEAF
j_gene: TRBJ2-6; v_gene: TRBV7-9; CDR3aa: ASSPPISGANVLT
j_gene: TRBJ1-6; v_gene: TRBV5-8; CDR3aa: ASSLLPGSGPLH
j_gene: TRBJ1-4; v_gene: TRBV24-1; CDR3aa: ATSDSQGGPNEKLF
j_gene: TRBJ2-2; v_gene: TRBV5-1; CDR3aa: ASSGTGEVGELF
j_gene: TRBJ2-7; v_gene: TRBV29-1; CDR3aa: SVKVASHEQY
j_gene: TRBJ1-1; v_gene: TRBV5-1; CDR3aa: ASSLLTGVNTEAF
j_gene: TRBJ1-6; v_gene: TRBV2; CDR3aa: ASSSGQGSSPLH
j_gene: TRBJ1-1; v_gene: TRBV7-3; CDR3aa: ASSTTPLGASNTEAF
j_gene: TRBJ1-2; v_gene: TRBV5-1; CDR3aa: ASSLGTDYGYT
j_gene: TRBJ2-5; v_gene: TRBV19; CDR3aa: ASSYRWAGGETQY
j_gene: TRBJ2-3; v_gene: TRBV5-1; CDR3aa: ASSLTGTTTSTDTQY